The text below deals with one T cell receptor beta chain. Patients of the Seattle cohort, enrolled during active infection, were followed longitudinally. Original processing notes: Reference gene primer amplification yielded estimated nucleated cell counts. Profiled with immunoSEQ multiplex PCR; TCRdb holds only in-frame clones, not every one. That table furnishes V, J and clone size, whereas the DNA furnished D and trimming. Of roughly 140,000 clones listed, 80% to 90% are singletons. The source of the sample is a study of blood T cell repertoires in COVID-19. Study in general: Spain, Italy and the United States supplied samples that represented acute and convalescent COVID-19. Sources were T cells, B-cell-depleted T cells, or PBMCs; the material itself was cDNA or gDNA.

Looked up from germline, CDR1 is MNHNS and CDR2 is SASEGT. The CDR3 is 15 residues long. V lost 0 bases and J lost 7; bases outside the gene matches: 6. This sequence joins TRBV6-1 and TRBJ1-2; 9 positions match TRBD1. The TCR comes from a woman in her sixties or seventies with COVID-19, enrolled during active disease. The sample was peripheral blood. The CDR3 DNA reads TGTGCCAGCAGTGAAGCGGGACAGGGTCGGCGTGGCTACACCTTC. This codes for CASSEAGQGRRGYTF.